This T cell receptor (beta chain) was found in a study of tumor T cells in aggressive B-cell lymphoma. This clone showed up just once. Sequencing was performed with immunoSEQ multiplex PCR; in TCRdb, only in-frame clones are kept and a portion is missing. Of 9,000 or so clones in the sample, around 83% are singletons; the top ten hold around 3.4%. V shed 4 bases and J 5 bases; nucleotides not matched to a gene: 16. Germline values: CDR1 PRHDT, CDR2 FYEKMQ (reference sequence). The CDR3 has 18 residues. Sequencing input: tumor tissue. The V and J genes are TRBV13 and TRBJ2-3; 9 bases align to TRBD2. This receptor was obtained from an adult with diffuse large B cell lymphoma. The DNA for the CDR3 is TGTGCCAGCAGCTATACTCCAGCGGGGGGATTTTATGAAGATACGCAGTATTTT. This gives the protein CASSYTPAGGFYEDTQYF.